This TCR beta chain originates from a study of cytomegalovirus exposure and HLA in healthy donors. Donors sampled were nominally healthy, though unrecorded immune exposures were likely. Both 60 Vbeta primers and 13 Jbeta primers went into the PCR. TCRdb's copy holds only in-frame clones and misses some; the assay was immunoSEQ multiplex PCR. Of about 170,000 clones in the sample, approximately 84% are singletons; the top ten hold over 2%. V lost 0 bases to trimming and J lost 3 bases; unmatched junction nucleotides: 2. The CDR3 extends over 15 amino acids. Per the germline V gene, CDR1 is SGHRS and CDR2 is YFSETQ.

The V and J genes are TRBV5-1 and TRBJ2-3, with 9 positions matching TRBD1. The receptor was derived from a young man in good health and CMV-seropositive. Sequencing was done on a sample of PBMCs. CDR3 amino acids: CASSLADRGTDTQYF. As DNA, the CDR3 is TGCGCCAGCAGCTTGGCGGACAGGGGAACAGATACGCAGTATTTT.